This T cell receptor (beta chain) derives from a study of cytomegalovirus exposure and HLA in healthy donors. This clone was recorded only once. PCR employed 60 Vbeta and 13 Jbeta primers. Measured with immunoSEQ multiplex PCR; TCRdb has only the in-frame clones, and not every one. Here the sample spans 150,000 to 200,000 clones, around 82% being singletons. The V and J ends lost 3 bases and 10 bases respectively, with 15 bases between them. Germline values: CDR1 MDHEN, CDR2 SYDVKM. This CDR3 has 13 residues. This clonotype originated in a boy between 10 and 17 years old in good health and CMV-seronegative. The genes are TRBV28 and TRBJ1-2; TRBD1 is a possible D gene (5 bases). Sequenced material: PBMCs. The CDR3 DNA is TGTGCCAGCAGTTTGAAACGGGGGGGAGACTACACCTTC. This translates into CASSLKRGGDYTF.